This is a list of T cell receptor beta chains from one sample in a study of hypomethylating agent response in myelodysplastic syndrome. Sequencing was performed with immunoSEQ multiplex PCR; in TCRdb, only in-frame clones are kept and a portion is missing. The sample carries some 5,000 clones, 70% to 90% recorded once. Material: bone marrow, obtained before or after starting hypomethylating agent treatment for myelodysplastic syndrome (not recorded which). Every receptor here comes from a human donor with myelodysplastic syndrome. The CDR3 runs from the conserved cysteine through the conserved F or W. Fields, in order: clone size, D gene, V gene, J gene, CDR3 protein, CDR3 DNA. D genes are given only for firm matches. Only some rows state a clone size, as once, few, many or a class for expanded clones.

clone size: -; D gene: -; V gene: TRBV5-1; J gene: TRBJ2-7; CDR3 protein: CASSLGGGPADF; CDR3 DNA: TGCGCCAGCAGCTTGGGCGGTGGACCCGCGGACTTC
clone size: -; D gene: -; V gene: TRBV5-1; J gene: TRBJ2-7; CDR3 protein: CASSLVGTAYEQYF; CDR3 DNA: TGCGCCAGCAGCTTGGTCGGCACAGCCTACGAGCAGTACTTC
clone size: once; D gene: -; V gene: TRBV9; J gene: TRBJ2-2; CDR3 protein: CASSVTGSDTGELFF; CDR3 DNA: TGTGCCAGCAGCGTAACAGGGAGCGACACCGGGGAGCTGTTTTTT
clone size: once; D gene: TRBD2; V gene: TRBV5-1; J gene: TRBJ2-5; CDR3 protein: CASSLGTSGVVKTQYF; CDR3 DNA: TGCGCCAGCAGCCTTGGGACTAGCGGGGTTGTAAAGACCCAGTACTTC
clone size: few; D gene: -; V gene: TRBV2; J gene: TRBJ2-7; CDR3 protein: CASSQTDEQYF; CDR3 DNA: TGTGCCAGCAGTCAAACCGACGAGCAGTACTTC
clone size: -; D gene: TRBD1; V gene: TRBV5-1; J gene: TRBJ2-3; CDR3 protein: CASSLAGDRGTDTQYF; CDR3 DNA: TGCGCCAGCAGCTTGGCCGGGGACAGGGGCACAGATACGCAGTATTTT
clone size: few; D gene: -; V gene: TRBV10-3; J gene: TRBJ2-7; CDR3 protein: CAIATDYEQYF; CDR3 DNA: TGTGCCATCGCGACAGACTACGAGCAGTACTTC
clone size: -; D gene: TRBD1; V gene: TRBV27; J gene: TRBJ1-3; CDR3 protein: CASSTGISGNTIYF; CDR3 DNA: TGTGCCAGCTCGACAGGGATCTCTGGAAACACCATATATTTT
clone size: -; D gene: -; V gene: TRBV11-3; J gene: TRBJ1-1; CDR3 protein: CASSSITRFTEAFF; CDR3 DNA: TGTGCCAGCAGCTCCATCACTAGGTTTACTGAAGCTTTCTTT
clone size: few; D gene: -; V gene: TRBV2; J gene: TRBJ1-6; CDR3 protein: CASSAQGRSPLHF; CDR3 DNA: TGTGCCAGCAGTGCACAGGGCAGGTCACCCCTCCACTTT
clone size: -; D gene: -; V gene: TRBV4-1; J gene: TRBJ1-1; CDR3 protein: CASSQVKGVNTEAFF; CDR3 DNA: TGCGCCAGCAGCCAAGTGAAAGGGGTGAACACTGAAGCTTTCTTT
clone size: -; D gene: -; V gene: TRBV7-9; J gene: TRBJ1-4; CDR3 protein: CASSPGEEATNEKLFF; CDR3 DNA: TGTGCCAGCAGCCCCGGGGAGGAGGCAACTAATGAAAAACTGTTTTTT
clone size: few; D gene: -; V gene: TRBV28; J gene: TRBJ1-1; CDR3 protein: CASSFQIIHTEAFF; CDR3 DNA: TGTGCCAGCAGTTTTCAGATTATCCACACTGAAGCTTTCTTT
clone size: -; D gene: TRBD1; V gene: TRBV5-6; J gene: TRBJ1-6; CDR3 protein: CASSLGQGARTYNSPLHF; CDR3 DNA: TGTGCCAGCAGCTTGGGCCAGGGGGCGCGCACCTATAATTCACCCCTCCACTTT
clone size: -; D gene: TRBD1; V gene: TRBV5-1; J gene: TRBJ1-2; CDR3 protein: CASSLTGQGYGYTF; CDR3 DNA: TGCGCCAGCAGCCTCACAGGACAGGGCTATGGCTACACCTTC
clone size: -; D gene: -; V gene: TRBV11-2; J gene: TRBJ2-2; CDR3 protein: CASSPAGEASNTGELFF; CDR3 DNA: TGTGCCAGCAGCCCGGCTGGGGAGGCTTCGAACACCGGGGAGCTGTTTTTT
clone size: -; D gene: -; V gene: TRBV11-2; J gene: TRBJ2-2; CDR3 protein: CASSFRGAGSRTAGELFF; CDR3 DNA: TGTGCCAGCAGCTTTAGAGGGGCAGGGAGTAGGACTGCCGGGGAGCTGTTTTTT
clone size: -; D gene: -; V gene: TRBV5-6; J gene: TRBJ2-7; CDR3 protein: CASSSTASSSYEQYF; CDR3 DNA: TGTGCCAGCAGCTCGACGGCAAGTTCCTCCTACGAGCAGTACTTC
clone size: -; D gene: -; V gene: TRBV20-1; J gene: TRBJ2-7; CDR3 protein: CSASGLYEQYF; CDR3 DNA: TGCAGTGCCTCGGGCCTGTACGAGCAGTACTTC
clone size: -; D gene: TRBD2; V gene: TRBV2; J gene: TRBJ2-1; CDR3 protein: CASSLAGGLYNEQFF; CDR3 DNA: TGTGCCAGCAGTCTAGCGGGGGGGCTTTACAATGAGCAGTTCTTC
clone size: -; D gene: TRBD1; V gene: TRBV18; J gene: TRBJ2-7; CDR3 protein: CASSYRGIIYEQYF; CDR3 DNA: TGTGCCAGCTCATACAGGGGGATAATCTACGAGCAGTACTTC
clone size: -; D gene: -; V gene: TRBV4-3; J gene: TRBJ2-1; CDR3 protein: CASSQGAGISYNEQFF; CDR3 DNA: TGCGCCAGCAGCCAAGGGGCAGGGATCTCCTACAATGAGCAGTTCTTC
clone size: -; D gene: TRBD1; V gene: TRBV5-1; J gene: TRBJ1-6; CDR3 protein: CASGQGGMDSPLHF; CDR3 DNA: TGCGCCAGCGGCCAGGGGGGTATGGATTCACCCCTCCACTTT
clone size: -; D gene: -; V gene: TRBV25-1; J gene: TRBJ1-2; CDR3 protein: CASSAQQGVNYGYTF; CDR3 DNA: TGTGCCAGCAGTGCCCAACAGGGCGTTAACTATGGCTACACCTTC
clone size: -; D gene: -; V gene: TRBV7-2; J gene: TRBJ2-7; CDR3 protein: CASSLGYRTYEQYF; CDR3 DNA: TGTGCCAGCAGCTTAGGCTACAGAACATACGAGCAGTACTTC
clone size: few; D gene: -; V gene: TRBV2; J gene: TRBJ2-7; CDR3 protein: CASSEAQGPGYEQYF; CDR3 DNA: TGTGCCAGCAGTGAAGCGCAAGGGCCAGGGTACGAGCAGTACTTC
clone size: once; D gene: -; V gene: TRBV25-1; J gene: TRBJ1-1; CDR3 protein: CASSGGANTEAFF; CDR3 DNA: TGTGCCAGCAGTGGGGGAGCGAACACTGAAGCTTTCTTT
clone size: -; D gene: -; V gene: TRBV19; J gene: TRBJ2-1; CDR3 protein: CASSIGTYNEQFF; CDR3 DNA: TGTGCCAGTAGTATAGGCACTTACAATGAGCAGTTCTTC
clone size: once; D gene: TRBD1; V gene: TRBV6-1; J gene: TRBJ2-1; CDR3 protein: CASYLLGQAGDEQFF; CDR3 DNA: TGTGCCAGCTACCTTCTCGGACAGGCTGGGGATGAGCAGTTCTTC
clone size: -; D gene: -; V gene: TRBV18; J gene: TRBJ2-2; CDR3 protein: CASSPRQGGGELFF; CDR3 DNA: TGTGCCAGCTCACCCAGACAGGGAGGCGGGGAGCTGTTTTTT
clone size: -; D gene: -; V gene: TRBV7-9; J gene: TRBJ1-1; CDR3 protein: CASSVPGHANTEAFF; CDR3 DNA: TGTGCCAGCAGCGTACCGGGACACGCGAACACTGAAGCTTTCTTT
clone size: -; D gene: -; V gene: TRBV5-1; J gene: TRBJ1-4; CDR3 protein: CASAKTQGPATNEKLFF; CDR3 DNA: TGCGCCAGCGCTAAGACCCAGGGACCAGCAACTAATGAAAAACTGTTTTTT
clone size: -; D gene: -; V gene: TRBV6-6; J gene: TRBJ1-1; CDR3 protein: CASSYSEVGDTEAFF; CDR3 DNA: TGTGCCAGCAGTTACTCGGAGGTCGGGGACACTGAAGCTTTCTTT
clone size: -; D gene: -; V gene: TRBV7-8; J gene: TRBJ2-1; CDR3 protein: CASSATNEQFF; CDR3 DNA: TGTGCCAGCAGCGCCACAAATGAGCAGTTCTTC
clone size: once; D gene: -; V gene: TRBV6-6; J gene: TRBJ1-2; CDR3 protein: CASSYDPRQDSYGYTF; CDR3 DNA: TGTGCCAGCAGTTACGACCCCAGACAAGACAGCTATGGCTACACCTTC
clone size: -; D gene: -; V gene: TRBV7-6; J gene: TRBJ2-5; CDR3 protein: CASSSPLGVETQYF; CDR3 DNA: TGTGCCAGCAGCTCCCCCCTGGGGGTGGAGACCCAGTACTTC
clone size: -; D gene: -; V gene: TRBV14; J gene: TRBJ2-2; CDR3 protein: CASSQQSYYRVDTGELFF; CDR3 DNA: TGTGCCAGCAGCCAACAGTCATATTACAGGGTTGACACCGGGGAGCTGTTTTTT
clone size: -; D gene: -; V gene: TRBV6-1; J gene: TRBJ1-5; CDR3 protein: CASSEALADYSNQPQHF; CDR3 DNA: TGTGCCAGCAGTGAAGCGCTGGCAGATTATAGCAATCAGCCCCAGCATTTT
clone size: few; D gene: TRBD1; V gene: TRBV11-3; J gene: TRBJ2-7; CDR3 protein: CASSQGDSPYEQYF; CDR3 DNA: TGTGCCAGCAGCCAGGGGGACAGCCCCTACGAGCAGTACTTC
clone size: -; D gene: -; V gene: TRBV5-1; J gene: TRBJ2-6; CDR3 protein: CASSYRTAGANVLTF; CDR3 DNA: TGCGCCAGCAGCTACAGGACAGCTGGGGCCAACGTCCTGACTTTC
clone size: -; D gene: TRBD1; V gene: TRBV7-2; J gene: TRBJ2-1; CDR3 protein: CASSQSRTGVNEQFF; CDR3 DNA: TGTGCCAGCAGCCAGAGCAGGACAGGGGTCAATGAGCAGTTCTTC
clone size: -; D gene: TRBD1; V gene: TRBV30; J gene: TRBJ1-2; CDR3 protein: CAWSGGQGARGGIYGYTF; CDR3 DNA: TGTGCCTGGAGCGGGGGACAGGGGGCGAGAGGTGGGATTTATGGCTACACCTTC
clone size: -; D gene: TRBD2; V gene: TRBV7-2; J gene: TRBJ2-1; CDR3 protein: CASSLGPPGLAGGVQFF; CDR3 DNA: TGTGCCAGCAGCTTAGGACCGCCGGGACTAGCGGGGGGTGTGCAGTTCTTC